A selection of T cell receptor beta chains follows, all from one sample in a study of cytomegalovirus exposure and HLA in healthy donors. Sequencing was performed with immunoSEQ multiplex PCR; in TCRdb, only in-frame clones are kept and a portion is missing. Of about 93,000 clones in the sample, less than 80% were seen once. The specimen was PBMCs. These receptors all come from a boy aged 5-17 years in good health and CMV-seropositive. The CDR3 runs from the conserved cysteine through the conserved F or W. A D gene is named only where the DNA matches it firmly. Not all rows give a size; the values are once, few, many and, for expanded clones, a class.

v_gene	abundance	d_gene	j_gene	CDR3aa	CDR3nt
TRBV11-2	-	TRBD2	TRBJ2-7	CASSFSLAGGSYEQYF	TGTGCCAGCAGCTTCTCACTAGCGGGGGGATCCTACGAGCAGTACTTC
TRBV25-1	once	-	TRBJ1-2	CASTPPEGNYGYTF	TGTGCCAGCACCCCCCCGGAGGGCAACTATGGCTACACCTTC
TRBV6-5	-	TRBD1	TRBJ2-1	CASSPKGQYNEQFF	TGTGCCAGCAGCCCAAAGGGACAGTACAATGAGCAGTTCTTC